The 17 T cell receptor beta chains reported below all come from one sample, sequenced in a study of T cell repertoires in cytomegalovirus infection. TCRdb fed the reads into MiXCR, producing one record per CDR3 protein. The sample has 100,000 to 150,000 distinct CDR3 sequences, about 24% seen once; the top ten hold 30% to 40%. These TCRs are of unknown antigen specificity. Sequencing was carried out using PBMCs, sequenced either directly or after in vitro stimulation (not recorded which). The receptors originated from a human donor in good health (CMV status not recorded). Some clones in this sample may be carry-over from other donors' samples.

The rearrangement uses TRBV4-1 and TRBJ2-5, with 9 bases aligning to TRBD2. The CDR3 has 16 amino acids. CDR1 and CDR2 (germline): MGHRA, YSYEKL. After removal of 0 bases from V and 4 bases from J, the junction contained 6 bases not matched to a gene. For the CDR3, the DNA is TGCGCCAGCAGCCAAGATACAGCGGGAGGTCGAGAGACCCAGTACTTC. Translation: CASSQDTAGGRETQYF.

The chain is built from TRBV5-6 and TRBJ1-6; the D is unclear. Germline CDR1 SGHDT, CDR2 YYEEEE. V was pared by 3 bases and J by 0 bases, with 7 bases between. The CDR3 is 15 amino acids. Here the CDR3 reads CASSSSSSYNSPLHF. The CDR3 nucleotides are TGTGCCAGCAGCTCCTCGAGCTCCTATAATTCACCCCTCCACTTT.

The chain combines TRBV10-3 with TRBJ1-3, with 9 bases lining up with TRBD1. The CDR3 contains 14 residues. CDR1 is ENHRY, CDR2 SYGVKD, per germline. After removal of 6 bases from V and 4 bases from J, the junction contained 4 bases not matched to a gene. Here the CDR3 DNA reads TGTGCCATCAGGATGACAGGGGGAGGAAACACCATATATTTT. Protein sequence: CAIRMTGGGNTIYF.

This chain uses TRBV29-1 with TRBJ1-4; 7 bases are shared with TRBD1. The CDR3 spans 13 residues. The germline gives CDR1 SQVTM, CDR2 ANQGSEA. The ends lost 6 bases at V and 8 bases at J; junction bases unmatched: 9. The CDR3 region has the DNA TGCAGCGTCCGCCCGGGACAGCACGAAAAACTGTTTTTT. This translates into CSVRPGQHEKLFF. Combining the CDR3 with reference TRBV29-1 and TRBJ1-4 gives the whole variable domain SAVISQKPSRDICQRGTSLTIQCQVDSQVTMMFWYRQQPGQSLTLIATANQGSEATYESGFVIDKFPISRPNLTFSTLTVSNMSPEDSSIYLCSVRPGQHEKLFFGSGTQLSVL.

This clonotype was detected ten times or more. The chain has TRBV7-2 and TRBJ1-1; unclear D gene. Trimming took off 5 bases at V and 1 base at J, with 5 bases between the two ends. Germline CDR1 is SGHTA and CDR2 is FQGNSA. The CDR3 loop spans 12 amino acids. DNA for the CDR3: TGTGCCAGCAGCCGGAAGAACACTGAAGCTTTCTTT. Translation: CASSRKNTEAFF.

This chain uses TRBV7-8 with TRBJ1-2; D unresolved. CDR1 is SGHVS, CDR2 FQNEAQ, per germline. CDR3 length: 12 residues. In DNA form, the CDR3 reads TGTGCAGCGGTCGACGGAAACTATGGCTACACCTTC. Protein product: CAAVDGNYGYTF.

This chain connects TRBV15 to TRBJ1-6; D remains unclear. Per the germline V gene, CDR1 is LNHNV and CDR2 is YYDKDF (reference sequence). Trimming cost V 0 bases and J 8 bases, with 14 bases left between them. The CDR3 consists of 16 residues. CDR3 sequence: CATSRDLGMGYSPLHF. In DNA form, the CDR3 reads TGTGCCACCAGCAGAGACCTCGGGATGGGGTATTCACCCCTCCACTTT.

V gene TRBV7-2 combines with J gene TRBJ2-2; D is ambiguous. V lost 1 base and J 5 bases, leaving 11 bases between the germline ends. CDR1 and CDR2 (germline): SGHTA, FQGNSA. The CDR3 length is 15 residues. For the CDR3, the DNA is TGTGCCAGCAGCTTAGTTGGTAGAAAGACCGGGGAGCTGTTTTTT. This translates into CASSLVGRKTGELFF.

The chain combines TRBV19 with TRBJ1-1; a weak D match, TRBD1 (5 bases). Trimming left V 7 bases short and J 5 bases short, with 20 bases between. Germline assignment: CDR1 LNHDA and CDR2 SQIVND (reference sequence). The CDR3 is 15 amino acids. CDR3 DNA: TGTGCCAGTACCCCCGGGACCCCCGGTGGGACTGAAGCTTTCTTT. Its translation: CASTPGTPGGTEAFF.

This clonotype was seen many times. The gene calls are TRBV7-6 and TRBJ1-6, with TRBD1 matching 7 bases. This CDR3 region has 17 residues. Germline values: CDR1 SGHVS, CDR2 FNYEAQ. J lost 6 bases, V lost 1 base, and 9 bases had no gene match. This CDR3 is CASSLDVPDRANSPLHF. Here the CDR3 DNA reads TGTGCCAGCAGCTTAGACGTTCCAGACAGGGCTAATTCACCCCTCCACTTT.

This clonotype was observed a handful of times. The V and J genes are TRBV27 and TRBJ2-3, with 7 bases fitting TRBD2. The CDR3 totals 14 residues. Per germline, CDR1 MNHEY and CDR2 SMNVEV (reference sequence). The junction had 8 bases not matched to a gene; V was cut back by 3 bases and J by 8 bases. The CDR3 bases are TGTGCCAGCAGTTTCGGACTAGGGGCTATTACGCAGTATTTT. It specifies CASSFGLGAITQYF.

This chain connects TRBV4-1 to TRBJ1-2; D remains ambiguous. The CDR3 extends over 13 amino acids. Germline V lookup: CDR1 MGHRA, CDR2 YSYEKL. V was pared by 1 base and J by 5 bases, with 8 bases between. The CDR3 nucleotides read TGCGCCAGCAGCCAAGCGGACGGTTATGGCTACACCTTC. Amino acids: CASSQADGYGYTF.

This chain uses TRBV6-1 with TRBJ1-2; 8 nucleotides match TRBD1. The CDR3 is 15 amino acids. Germline values: CDR1 MNHNS, CDR2 SASEGT. The ends lost 4 bases at V and 4 bases at J; junction bases unmatched: 8. The CDR3 DNA is TGTGCCAGCAGTGTCGGACAGGGAGAGATCTATGGCTACACCTTC. It is translated as CASSVGQGEIYGYTF.

There are many counts of this clonotype. V and J are TRBV28 and TRBJ1-2, with unresolved D. Germline CDR1 reads MDHEN; CDR2 reads SYDVKM. This CDR3 contains 12 residues. Trimming took off 5 bases at V and 5 bases at J, with 9 bases between the two ends. The DNA for the CDR3 is TGTGCCAGCAGTGTGACGGATTATGGCTACACCTTC. Encoded protein: CASSVTDYGYTF.

In its sample, this clonotype was seen a few times. V gene TRBV19 combines with J gene TRBJ2-7; D may correspond to TRBD1 or TRBD2 (5 bases each). This CDR3 comprises 14 residues. Germline CDR1 is LNHDA and CDR2 is SQIVND (reference sequence). V gave up 1 base and J gave up 7 bases, with 14 bases separating them. The CDR3 is CASSIGDLSREQYF. The CDR3, as DNA: TGTGCCAGTAGTATAGGGGACCTATCGCGGGAGCAGTACTTC.

This clonotype was seen once. The V gene is TRBV12-3 or TRBV12-4, the J gene TRBJ1-5; D gene uncertain. CDR3 length: 14 amino acids. V lost 3 bases and J 3 bases, leaving 9 bases between the germline ends. The CDR3 loop is CASSFPRDNQPQHF. CDR3 bases: TGTGCCAGCAGTTTTCCCAGAGACAATCAGCCCCAGCATTTT.

This clonotype has just a few counts. The rearrangement joins TRBV15 to TRBJ2-7; D gene uncertain. The length of the CDR3 is 14 residues. Trimming took off 1 base at V and 0 bases at J, with 7 bases between the two ends. The germline V gene has CDR1 LNHNV and CDR2 YYDKDF (reference sequence). The CDR3 spells CATSRAVLSYEQYF. Here the CDR3 DNA reads TGTGCCACCAGCAGAGCGGTGCTCTCCTACGAGCAGTACTTC.